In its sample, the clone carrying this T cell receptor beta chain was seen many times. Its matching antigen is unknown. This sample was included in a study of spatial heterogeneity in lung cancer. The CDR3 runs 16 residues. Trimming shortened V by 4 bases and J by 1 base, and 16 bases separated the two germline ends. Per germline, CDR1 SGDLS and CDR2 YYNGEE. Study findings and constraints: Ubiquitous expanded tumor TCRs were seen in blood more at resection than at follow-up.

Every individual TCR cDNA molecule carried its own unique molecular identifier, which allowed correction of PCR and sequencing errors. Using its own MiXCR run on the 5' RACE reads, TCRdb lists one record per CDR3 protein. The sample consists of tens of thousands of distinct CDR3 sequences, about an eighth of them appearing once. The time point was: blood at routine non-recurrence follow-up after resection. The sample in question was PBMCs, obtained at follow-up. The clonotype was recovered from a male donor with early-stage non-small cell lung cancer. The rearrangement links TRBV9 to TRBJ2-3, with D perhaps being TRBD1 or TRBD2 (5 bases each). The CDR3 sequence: CASSPTRGTGTDTQYF. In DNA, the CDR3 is TGTGCCAGCAGCCCAACGAGGGGTACAGGCACAGATACGCAGTATTTT.